This is a list of T cell receptor beta chains from one sample in a study of OX40 agonist ivuxolimab in advanced cancers. Assay: immunoSEQ multiplex PCR; the TCRdb copy retains only in-frame clones and omits some. This table holds tens of thousands of clones, about 81% found once. The starting material was CD4+ or CD8+ T cells sorted from blood, obtained in a trial of the OX40 agonist ivuxolimab. These receptors were obtained from an adult with an advanced solid tumor such as melanoma, head and neck, liver or kidney cancer. CDR3s include the opening cysteine and the closing phenylalanine or tryptophan. A D gene is named only where the DNA matches it firmly. The size field is filled for only some rows; it gives once, few, many or a size class.

J: TRBJ1-2
size: NA
V: TRBV7-2
D: NA
CDR3: CASSPMDGLRYGYTF
DNA: TGTGCCAGCAGCCCAATGGACGGGCTGCGTTATGGCTACACCTTC

J: TRBJ1-5
size: NA
V: TRBV4-2
D: TRBD1
CDR3: CASSEQGQGNQPQHF
DNA: TGTGCCAGCAGCGAACAGGGACAGGGCAATCAGCCCCAGCATTTT

J: TRBJ1-3
size: NA
V: TRBV27
D: NA
CDR3: CASSSSKLLGAGNTIYF
DNA: TGTGCCAGCAGTTCCTCCAAGCTTTTAGGAGCTGGAAACACCATATATTTT

J: TRBJ1-5
size: NA
V: TRBV30
D: NA
CDR3: CAWSGGSNQPQHF
DNA: TGTGCCTGGAGTGGGGGCAGCAATCAGCCCCAGCATTTT

J: TRBJ1-5
size: NA
V: TRBV6-1
D: NA
CDR3: CASIPYSNQPQHF
DNA: TGTGCCAGTATTCCTTATAGCAATCAGCCCCAGCATTTT

J: TRBJ2-1
size: NA
V: TRBV10-2
D: TRBD2
CDR3: CASSESWTRYNEQFF
DNA: TGCGCCAGCAGTGAGTCTTGGACTAGGTATAATGAGCAGTTCTTC

J: TRBJ1-5
size: NA
V: TRBV12-2
D: NA
CDR3: CASRLGPQGGQPQHF
DNA: TGTGCAAGTCGCTTGGGGCCGCAGGGTGGTCAGCCCCAGCATTTT

J: TRBJ2-5
size: NA
V: TRBV29-1
D: NA
CDR3: CSVPNQETQYF
DNA: TGCAGCGTTCCGAACCAAGAGACCCAGTACTTC

J: TRBJ2-3
size: NA
V: TRBV5-1
D: NA
CDR3: CASSLGLTLSTDTQYF
DNA: TGCGCCAGCAGCTTGGGGCTAACCCTTAGCACAGATACGCAGTATTTT

J: TRBJ2-5
size: NA
V: TRBV27
D: TRBD1
CDR3: CASSPGQTRQETQYF
DNA: TGTGCCAGCAGTCCGGGACAGACCCGCCAAGAGACCCAGTACTTC

J: TRBJ2-7
size: NA
V: TRBV5-5
D: TRBD1
CDR3: CASSPGQGAGEQYF
DNA: TGTGCCAGCAGCCCCGGACAGGGGGCGGGTGAGCAGTACTTC

J: TRBJ1-4
size: NA
V: TRBV7-2
D: NA
CDR3: CASSLYDLDARHNEKLFF
DNA: TGTGCCAGCAGCCTCTACGACCTGGACGCTCGGCATAATGAAAAACTGTTTTTT

J: TRBJ1-2
size: NA
V: TRBV28
D: NA
CDR3: CASSTGYYGYTF
DNA: TGTGCCAGCAGCACAGGGTACTATGGCTACACCTTC

J: TRBJ2-4
size: NA
V: TRBV27
D: NA
CDR3: CASSWGRGAKNIQYF
DNA: TGTGCCAGCAGTTGGGGAAGAGGAGCCAAAAACATTCAGTACTTC

J: TRBJ2-5
size: NA
V: TRBV19
D: TRBD1
CDR3: CASSPTGSETQYF
DNA: TGTGCCAGTAGTCCGACAGGGTCAGAGACCCAGTACTTC

J: TRBJ2-7
size: NA
V: TRBV5-6
D: NA
CDR3: CASSLSGQDYEQYF
DNA: TGTGCCAGCAGCTTGTCCGGACAAGACTACGAGCAGTACTTC

J: TRBJ2-3
size: NA
V: TRBV7-3
D: TRBD1
CDR3: CASSQDRGTDTQYF
DNA: TGTGCCAGCAGCCAGGACAGGGGTACAGATACGCAGTATTTT

J: TRBJ1-2
size: few
V: TRBV2
D: NA
CDR3: CASSDFAVTF
DNA: TGTGCCAGCAGTGATTTCGCAGTAACCTTC

J: TRBJ1-6
size: NA
V: TRBV9
D: NA
CDR3: CASSVSRVRSYNSPLHF
DNA: TGTGCCAGCAGCGTCTCGAGGGTGCGCTCCTATAATTCACCCCTCCACTTT

J: TRBJ1-4
size: NA
V: TRBV5-6
D: TRBD1
CDR3: CASSTVGDRDPTNEKLFF
DNA: TGTGCCAGCAGCACTGTGGGGGACAGGGATCCAACTAATGAAAAACTGTTTTTT

J: TRBJ1-6
size: NA
V: TRBV28
D: NA
CDR3: CASGRSGSPLHF
DNA: TGTGCCAGCGGGAGGTCGGGTTCACCCCTCCACTTT

J: TRBJ2-5
size: NA
V: TRBV7-7
D: TRBD2
CDR3: CASSPTSGTSGGETQYF
DNA: TGTGCTAGCAGCCCTACCTCCGGGACTAGCGGGGGTGAGACCCAGTACTTC

J: TRBJ2-1
size: NA
V: TRBV18
D: TRBD2
CDR3: CASSPLAGGTSNEQFF
DNA: TGTGCCAGCTCACCCCTAGCGGGGGGGACGTCGAATGAGCAGTTCTTC

J: TRBJ2-2
size: NA
V: TRBV9
D: NA
CDR3: CASSVTGSNTGELFF
DNA: TGTGCCAGCAGCGTAACAGGGTCCAACACCGGGGAGCTGTTTTTT

J: TRBJ2-2
size: NA
V: TRBV5-1
D: TRBD2
CDR3: CASSYVPGGFTGGIGELFF
DNA: TGCGCCAGCAGTTACGTCCCGGGGGGTTTTACGGGAGGCATCGGGGAGCTGTTTTTT

J: TRBJ2-2
size: once
V: TRBV11-3
D: NA
CDR3: CASSFNRLTGELFF
DNA: TGTGCCAGCAGCTTTAACAGGCTAACCGGGGAGCTGTTTTTT

J: TRBJ1-1
size: NA
V: TRBV5-1
D: NA
CDR3: CASSLEGVMNTEAFF
DNA: TGCGCCAGCAGCTTGGAGGGCGTCATGAACACTGAAGCTTTCTTT

J: TRBJ1-1
size: NA
V: TRBV19
D: NA
CDR3: CASSPRGNTEAFF
DNA: TGTGCCAGTAGTCCCAGGGGGAACACTGAAGCTTTCTTT

J: TRBJ1-5
size: NA
V: TRBV28
D: NA
CDR3: CASTVLQGGAEFQHF
DNA: TGTGCCAGCACCGTACTCCAGGGTGGTGCGGAGTTCCAGCATTTT

J: TRBJ2-2
size: NA
V: TRBV10-3
D: NA
CDR3: CAISTSQAPNTGELFF
DNA: TGTGCCATCAGTACCTCACAGGCGCCCAACACCGGGGAGCTGTTTTTT

J: TRBJ1-6
size: NA
V: TRBV27
D: NA
CDR3: CASSLSRNSPLHF
DNA: TGTGCCAGCAGTTTGAGTAGGAATTCACCCCTCCACTTT

J: TRBJ1-1
size: NA
V: TRBV19
D: NA
CDR3: CASSGRGATEAFF
DNA: TGTGCCAGTAGTGGGCGGGGGGCCACTGAAGCTTTCTTT

J: TRBJ1-2
size: NA
V: TRBV23-1
D: NA
CDR3: CASSPKLRGGSPNYGYTF
DNA: TGCGCCAGCAGTCCGAAATTACGCGGGGGGTCCCCTAACTATGGCTACACCTTC

J: TRBJ1-1
size: NA
V: TRBV7-8
D: TRBD1
CDR3: CASSSVSGTANTEAFF
DNA: TGTGCCAGCAGCTCAGTCTCCGGGACAGCGAACACTGAAGCTTTCTTT

J: TRBJ1-5
size: NA
V: TRBV19
D: NA
CDR3: CASSILGGTNQPQHF
DNA: TGTGCCAGTAGTATCCTGGGGGGGACCAATCAGCCCCAGCATTTT

J: TRBJ2-1
size: NA
V: TRBV7-3
D: NA
CDR3: CASSLIGKLGNEQFF
DNA: TGTGCCAGCAGCTTAATAGGGAAGCTGGGGAATGAGCAGTTCTTC

J: TRBJ2-5
size: NA
V: TRBV5-4
D: NA
CDR3: CASSFGRGQETQYF
DNA: TGTGCCAGCAGCTTCGGCAGGGGTCAAGAGACCCAGTACTTC

J: TRBJ1-2
size: NA
V: TRBV5-1
D: NA
CDR3: CASGQDSSYTF
DNA: TGCGCCAGCGGTCAGGACAGCAGCTACACCTTC

J: TRBJ1-4
size: NA
V: TRBV4-1
D: TRBD1
CDR3: CASSRPIRQGFEKLFF
DNA: TGCGCCAGCAGCCGTCCCATAAGACAGGGTTTTGAAAAACTGTTTTTT

J: TRBJ1-2
size: few
V: TRBV5-1
D: NA
CDR3: CASSLRQGHGYTF
DNA: TGCGCCAGCAGCTTGCGGCAGGGGCATGGCTACACCTTC

J: TRBJ1-4
size: NA
V: TRBV2
D: NA
CDR3: CASSGEPPGLLRTTNEKLFF
DNA: TGTGCCAGCAGTGGGGAACCCCCAGGCCTCCTACGAACAACTAATGAAAAACTGTTTTTT

J: TRBJ2-7
size: NA
V: TRBV10-3
D: NA
CDR3: CAISVRDEQYF
DNA: TGTGCCATCAGTGTCAGGGACGAGCAGTACTTC

J: TRBJ1-4
size: NA
V: TRBV7-9
D: NA
CDR3: CASGPFSTNEKLFF
DNA: TGTGCCAGCGGCCCGTTTAGCACTAATGAAAAACTGTTTTTT

J: TRBJ2-1
size: NA
V: TRBV11-2
D: NA
CDR3: CASSLAASENEQFF
DNA: TGTGCCAGCAGCTTAGCGGCATCGGAAAACGAGCAGTTCTTC

J: TRBJ1-2
size: NA
V: TRBV2
D: NA
CDR3: CASTIGRDYGYTF
DNA: TGTGCCAGCACTATAGGCAGAGACTATGGCTACACCTTC

J: TRBJ1-3
size: NA
V: TRBV6-6
D: NA
CDR3: CASSSDSSSGNTIYF
DNA: TGTGCCAGCAGTTCGGACAGTTCCTCTGGAAACACCATATATTTT

J: TRBJ1-4
size: NA
V: TRBV5-1
D: TRBD1
CDR3: CASSLGRTGGGKLFF
DNA: TGCGCCAGCAGCCTTGGACGGACAGGGGGCGGAAAACTGTTTTTT

J: TRBJ1-1
size: once
V: TRBV5-1
D: NA
CDR3: CASSLALNTEAFF
DNA: TGCGCCAGCAGCTTGGCCCTGAACACTGAAGCTTTCTTT

J: TRBJ2-5
size: few
V: TRBV18
D: NA
CDR3: CASSPMGGRKETQYF
DNA: TGTGCCAGCTCACCAATGGGGGGGCGAAAAGAGACCCAGTACTTC

J: TRBJ1-6
size: NA
V: TRBV18
D: NA
CDR3: CASSPLGGASLTSPLHF
DNA: TGTGCCAGCTCACCACTCGGGGGTGCATCGTTGACTTCACCCCTCCACTTT

J: TRBJ2-1
size: NA
V: TRBV7-2
D: NA
CDR3: CASSLYGYNEQFF
DNA: TGTGCCAGCAGCTTATATGGATACAATGAGCAGTTCTTC

J: TRBJ1-2
size: NA
V: TRBV4-3
D: NA
CDR3: CASSQDRVDDYTF
DNA: TGCGCCAGCAGCCAAGATAGGGTGGATGACTACACCTTC

J: TRBJ1-6
size: few
V: TRBV27
D: NA
CDR3: CASRALGPDNSPLHF
DNA: TGTGCCAGCCGTGCTTTGGGGCCAGATAATTCACCCCTCCACTTT

J: TRBJ2-1
size: once
V: TRBV6-5
D: NA
CDR3: CASSYPRTVPGNEQFF
DNA: TGTGCCAGCAGTTACCCGAGGACAGTCCCGGGCAATGAGCAGTTCTTC

J: TRBJ2-2
size: NA
V: TRBV5-1
D: NA
CDR3: CASSLSPNTGELFF
DNA: TGCGCCAGCAGCTTGTCCCCTAACACCGGGGAGCTGTTTTTT